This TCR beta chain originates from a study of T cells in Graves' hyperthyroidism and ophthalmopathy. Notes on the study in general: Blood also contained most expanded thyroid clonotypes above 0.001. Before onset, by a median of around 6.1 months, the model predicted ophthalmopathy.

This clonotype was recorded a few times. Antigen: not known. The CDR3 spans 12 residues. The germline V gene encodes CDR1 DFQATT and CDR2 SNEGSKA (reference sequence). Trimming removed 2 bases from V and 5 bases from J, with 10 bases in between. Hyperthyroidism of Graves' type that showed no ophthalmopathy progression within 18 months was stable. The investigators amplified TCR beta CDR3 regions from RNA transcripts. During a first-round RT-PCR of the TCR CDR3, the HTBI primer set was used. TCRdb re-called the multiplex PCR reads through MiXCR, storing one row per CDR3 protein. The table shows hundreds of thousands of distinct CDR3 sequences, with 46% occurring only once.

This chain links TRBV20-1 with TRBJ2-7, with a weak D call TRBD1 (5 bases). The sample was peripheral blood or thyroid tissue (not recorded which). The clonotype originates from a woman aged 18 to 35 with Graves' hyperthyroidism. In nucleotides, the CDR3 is TGCAGTGCTAGACTAGTAGGGGACGAGCAGTACTTC. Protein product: CSARLVGDEQYF.